Below are 24 T cell receptor beta chains sequenced from a single sample in a study of blood T cell repertoires in COVID-19. The assay was immunoSEQ multiplex PCR, and TCRdb's table has in-frame clones only and misses some. The table lists more than 250,000 clones, more than 70% of them singletons, with 1.6% in the top ten. Input material: peripheral blood. These receptors all come from a woman under 40 with COVID-19, enrolled during active disease.

J is TRBJ1-2 and V is TRBV7-8; D unclear. V shed 1 base and J shed 3 bases, with 6 bases lying between them. CDR3 length: 13 residues. The germline CDR1 and CDR2 sequences are SGHVS and FQNEAQ. The CDR3 loop reads CASSLGGDYGYTF. CDR3 nucleotides: TGTGCCAGCAGCTTAGGGGGAGACTATGGCTACACCTTC.

This rearrangement joins TRBV2 to TRBJ2-4; D not certain. Germline lookup yields CDR1 SNHLY and CDR2 FYNNEI. Trimming shortened V by 4 bases and J by 0 bases, and 13 bases separated the two germline ends. CDR3 length equals 16 residues. The CDR3 sequence: CASSVQRRLAKNIQYF. In nucleotides, the CDR3 is TGTGCCAGCAGTGTTCAGAGGCGTTTAGCCAAAAACATTCAGTACTTC.

The chain joins TRBV6-5 to TRBJ2-5, with 11 bases fitting TRBD2. This CDR3 has 15 residues. Germline-derived CDR1 and CDR2 are MNHEY and SVGAGI. The ends lost 5 bases at V and 5 bases at J; junction bases unmatched: 7. The chain's CDR3 is CASSPPGLAAETQYF. The CDR3 DNA is TGTGCCAGCAGTCCCCCGGGACTAGCGGCTGAGACCCAGTACTTC.

V and J are TRBV5-1 and TRBJ1-1; D perhaps matches TRBD1 (6 bases). From germline, CDR1 is SGHRS and CDR2 YFSETQ. V gave up 1 base and J gave up 0 bases, with 16 bases separating them. The CDR3 has 17 amino acids. The CDR3 region has the DNA TGCGCCAGCAGCTTGCAAGGGGGATACCCCATGAACACTGAAGCTTTCTTT. Encoded protein: CASSLQGGYPMNTEAFF.

This clone was detected once. The chain carries TRBV5-6 and TRBJ2-7, with D perhaps TRBD1 (5 bases). Trimming took off 1 base at V and 6 bases at J, with 17 bases between the two ends. This CDR3 region has 15 residues. Looked up from germline, CDR1 is SGHDT and CDR2 is YYEEEE. CDR3: CASSLLGVGRGEQYF. CDR3 in DNA: TGTGCCAGCAGCTTGCTAGGGGTCGGTCGAGGCGAGCAGTACTTC.

In this sample, this clone turned up many times. The V and J genes are TRBV7-8 and TRBJ2-5; no firm D call. Germline-derived CDR1 and CDR2 are SGHVS and FQNEAQ. The CDR3 loop spans 14 amino acids. V was clipped by 7 bases and J by 5 bases, with 17 bases between them. This CDR3 is CASTSTRGGETQYF. CDR3 sequence (DNA): TGTGCCAGCACCTCCACACGAGGCGGTGAGACCCAGTACTTC.

This chain uses TRBV5-8 with TRBJ1-4, with a possible D match to TRBD1 (5 bases). The ends were cut back, 2 bases at V and 7 bases at J, with 9 bases in the middle. CDR1 and CDR2 from the germline V gene are SGHTS and YDEGEE. This CDR3 has 13 amino acids. The CDR3 protein is CASSFVRVEKLFF. The CDR3 DNA is TGTGCCAGCAGCTTTGTCAGGGTTGAAAAACTGTTTTTT.

This clone turned up a few times. The chain couples TRBV6-4 to TRBJ1-1; 12 nucleotides line up with TRBD1. The CDR3 is 15 residues long. Trimming took 2 bases from V and 3 from J; bases not matched to a gene: 1. Germline CDR1 and CDR2: MRHNA and SNTAGT. The CDR3 bases are TGTGCCAGCAGTGACGGGACAGGGGGCTACACTGAAGCTTTCTTT. It codes for CASSDGTGGYTEAFF.

The chain has TRBV19 and TRBJ1-5, with a weak D call TRBD1 (6 bases). CDR1 is LNHDA and CDR2 is SQIVND in the germline V gene (reference sequence). The CDR3 length is 14 residues. V dropped 7 bases and J dropped 3 bases, with 13 bases sitting between them. For the CDR3, the DNA is TGTGCCAGTACCGAAGGGGGATCCAATCAGCCCCAGCATTTT. It translates to CASTEGGSNQPQHF.

The V and J genes are TRBV6-5 and TRBJ1-3; 7 bases line up with TRBD1. This CDR3 comprises 14 residues. Germline CDR1 reads MNHEY; CDR2 reads SVGAGI. Trimming cost V 8 bases and J 2 bases; bases outside gene matches: 6. The CDR3: CASGYRGTGNTIYF. The DNA for the CDR3 is TGTGCCAGCGGATACAGGGGAACTGGAAACACCATATATTTT.

V and J are TRBV7-3 and TRBJ2-1, with D possibly TRBD2 on 7 matching bases. The V end was cut by 2 bases, the J end by 6 bases, with 14 bases between. CDR3 length: 15 amino acids. The germline gives CDR1 SGHTA, CDR2 FQGTGA. The CDR3 reads CASSLYGGRSNEQFF. The DNA for the CDR3 is TGTGCCAGCAGCTTATACGGGGGGCGTTCCAATGAGCAGTTCTTC.

This clone was picked up one time. The rearrangement links TRBV5-1 to TRBJ2-1; TRBD1 agrees at 9 bases. The trim removed 1 base at V and 5 bases at J, leaving 7 bases unmatched. This CDR3 is 16 amino acids long. CDR1 is SGHRS and CDR2 is YFSETQ in the germline V gene. This chain's CDR3 is CASSLPGTGSDNEQFF. The CDR3 bases are TGCGCCAGCAGCTTGCCCGGGACAGGGTCCGACAATGAGCAGTTCTTC.

This clone has a single count. The rearrangement links TRBV7-9 to TRBJ2-5; D ambiguous. The germline V gene has CDR1 SEHNR and CDR2 FQNEAQ (reference sequence). The CDR3 length is 14 residues. V was cut by 4 bases and J by 3 bases, with 12 bases left in between. The CDR3 DNA sequence: TGTGCCAGCAGCTCGGCAAGACTGGAAGAGACCCAGTACTTC. Translation: CASSSARLEETQYF. Complete variable domain (other parts from reference TRBV7-9 and TRBJ2-5): DTGVSQNPRHKITKRGQNVTFRCDPISEHNRLYWYRQTLGQGPEFLTYFQNEAQLEKSRLLSDRFSAERPKGSFSTLEIQRTEQGDSAMYLCASSSARLEETQYFGPGTRLLVL.

This chain connects TRBV7-9 to TRBJ2-5; TRBD1 agrees at 11 bases. Germline-derived CDR1 and CDR2 are SEHNR and FQNEAQ (reference sequence). Unmatched junction bases numbered 14, after V lost 6 bases and J lost 2 bases. The CDR3 contains 18 residues. The CDR3 sequence: CASRQAPSDRGLQETQYF. In DNA form, the CDR3 reads TGTGCCAGCAGGCAAGCGCCATCGGACAGGGGGCTTCAAGAGACCCAGTACTTC.

This clone was detected only a few times. The genes are TRBV15 and TRBJ1-4; D is possibly TRBD1 (6 bases). The CDR3 is 15 amino acids. Trimming removed 5 bases at V and 5 bases at J, with 15 bases between. Germline values: CDR1 LNHNV, CDR2 YYDKDF (reference sequence). Here the CDR3 DNA reads TGTGCCACCAGCCTTCCGGGACACCCAAATGAAAAACTGTTTTTT. Protein product: CATSLPGHPNEKLFF.

The V call is TRBV27, the J call TRBJ2-3; 8 bases line up with TRBD1. V dropped 6 bases and J dropped 6; count of bases not matched to a gene: 5. The CDR3 totals 13 residues. Germline assignment: CDR1 MNHEY and CDR2 SMNVEV (reference sequence). The CDR3: CASSSTGVDTQYF. The DNA of the CDR3 is TGTGCCAGCAGCTCGACAGGGGTGGATACGCAGTATTTT.

The rearrangement uses TRBV5-1 and TRBJ2-3, with 9 bases aligning to TRBD2. J lost 4 bases, V lost 1 base, and 13 bases had no gene match. CDR1 SGHRS and CDR2 YFSETQ come from the germline V gene. The CDR3 consists of 18 residues. The CDR3 sequence is CASSLRRLAGFVSDTQYF. CDR3 in DNA: TGCGCCAGCAGCTTGAGGAGGCTAGCGGGGTTCGTCTCAGATACGCAGTATTTT. The full variable domain, completed using reference TRBV5-1 and TRBJ2-3, is KAGVTQTPRYLIKTRGQQVTLSCSPISGHRSVSWYQQTPGQGLQFLFEYFSETQRNKGNFPGRFSGRQFSNSRSEMNVSTLELGDSALYLCASSLRRLAGFVSDTQYFGPGTRLTVL.

The V call is TRBV19, the J call TRBJ2-2; 11 nucleotides line up with TRBD1. The CDR3 totals 16 residues. Trimming took 4 bases from V and 2 from J; bases not matched to a gene: 3. CDR1 and CDR2 (germline): LNHDA, SQIVND (reference sequence). As DNA, the CDR3 is TGTGCCAGTAGTACATGGACAGGGGGCAACACCGGGGAGCTGTTTTTT. Translating it yields CASSTWTGGNTGELFF.

The genes are TRBV9 and TRBJ1-1, with TRBD1 matching over 8 bases. This CDR3 spans 16 amino acids. CDR1 and CDR2 from the germline V gene are SGDLS and YYNGEE. Trimming removed 0 bases from V and 0 bases from J; junction bases left unmatched: 4. The CDR3, as DNA: TGTGCCAGCAGCGTAGCCCCGACAGGGGTGAACACTGAAGCTTTCTTT. Its protein product is CASSVAPTGVNTEAFF.

This rearrangement joins TRBV6-5 to TRBJ1-4, with D hard to call. Per the germline V gene, CDR1 is MNHEY and CDR2 is SVGAGI. Trimming removed 0 bases at V and 7 bases at J, with 12 bases between. The CDR3 contains 15 residues. CDR3: CASSYSRGVSEKLFF. The CDR3 region has the DNA TGTGCCAGCAGTTACTCCCGGGGAGTGAGTGAAAAACTGTTTTTT.

The chain uses TRBV6-2 or TRBV6-3 and TRBJ1-4; weak D call: TRBD1 (6 bases). Trimming took 5 bases from V and 7 from J, leaving 17 bases between them. CDR1 is MNHEY, CDR2 SVGEGT, per germline. There are 15 residues in the CDR3. CDR3 amino acids: CASSDTGTTGEKLFF. CDR3 in DNA: TGTGCCAGCAGTGACACCGGGACAACGGGTGAAAAACTGTTTTTT.

Only one count was recorded for this clone. This chain links TRBV7-9 with TRBJ1-5; 9 bases align to TRBD1. The CDR3 spans 15 residues. Germline V gene sequence: CDR1 SEHNR, CDR2 FQNEAQ (reference sequence). The J segment lost 6 bases and the V segment lost 3 bases, leaving 6 bases of the junction unmatched. Here the CDR3 reads CASSLGQGGPQPQHF. The CDR3 DNA sequence: TGTGCCAGCAGCTTGGGACAGGGTGGTCCTCAGCCCCAGCATTTT.

This chain joins TRBV2 and TRBJ1-1, with 7 positions matching TRBD1. Germline V gene lookup returns CDR1 SNHLY and CDR2 FYNNEI. V shed 4 bases, J shed 4 bases, and the junction held 6 bases outside the gene matches. This CDR3 has 14 residues. In DNA, the CDR3 is TGTGCCAGCAGTGTGGAGGGGGCAAGCACTGAAGCTTTCTTT. This sequence encodes CASSVEGASTEAFF.

The rearrangement links TRBV11-2 to TRBJ2-1; TRBD2 is a possible D gene (5 bases). The CDR3 extends over 18 amino acids. Germline V gene lookup returns CDR1 SGHAT and CDR2 FQNNGV. The V and J ends lost 4 bases and 0 bases respectively, with 19 bases between them. The CDR3 DNA reads TGTGCCAGCAGCTCATACCCGGACTTGCTGAGCTCCTACAATGAGCAGTTCTTC. It specifies CASSSYPDLLSSYNEQFF.